This T cell receptor (beta chain) was captured in a study of glioma-infiltrating T cells. The iRepertoire nested amplicon-rescue multiplex PCR amplified TCR alpha and beta CDR3s from RNA. One entry per CDR3 protein results from TCRdb running MiXCR on the multiplex PCR reads. Among around 190,000 distinct CDR3 sequences listed, around 32% were seen once. CDR3 length equals 18 residues. V lost 4 bases and J lost 8; bases outside the gene matches: 16. Germline values: CDR1 SGHDT, CDR2 YYEEEE. This clonotype was recorded only once. This receptor was obtained from a human donor with low-grade glioma or glioblastoma, undergoing nonglioma brain surgery, or in good health (not recorded which). Input material: glioma tissue, nonneoplastic brain tissue, or PBMCs (not recorded which). The rearrangement links TRBV5-6 to TRBJ1-6; TRBD1 matches 9 bases. The CDR3 DNA reads TGTGCCAGCAGCCGCCGACTGGACACACGACAGGGGGATTCACCCCTCCACTTT. Protein product: CASSRRLDTRQGDSPLHF.